Listed here are 22 T cell receptor beta chains from one sample, sequenced in a study of CD8 T cells in Susac syndrome. Random hexamers were used to reverse transcribe an amount of about 0.5 to 1 ug RNA. TCRdb re-analysed the immunoSEQ multiplex PCR reads in MiXCR, keeping a single row per CDR3 protein. This repertoire shows about 140,000 distinct CDR3 sequences, 85% to 95% found once; its top ten account for roughly 0.14%. The source material was CD4+ T cells from PBMCs. The receptors derive from a human donor with Susac syndrome.

This chain uses TRBV7-9 with TRBJ1-2; 9 bases agree with TRBD1. Germline assignment: CDR1 SEHNR and CDR2 FQNEAQ (reference sequence). The CDR3 totals 14 residues. After removal of 4 bases from V and 7 bases from J, the junction contained 7 bases not matched to a gene. The DNA for the CDR3 is TGTGCCAGCAGCTCGGGGACAGGGTTGAGTGGCTACACCTTC. Protein: CASSSGTGLSGYTF.

The chain has TRBV9 and TRBJ2-6, with D unclear. CDR1 is SGDLS and CDR2 is YYNGEE in the germline V gene. V was clipped by 0 bases and J by 0 bases, with 13 bases between them. The CDR3 consists of 18 residues. As DNA, the CDR3 is TGTGCCAGCAGCGTAGGGGTAGGAAAAAGCTCTGGGGCCAACGTCCTGACTTTC. It yields the protein CASSVGVGKSSGANVLTF.

There are a few counts of this clonotype. The chain has TRBV5-4 and TRBJ2-6; no definite D call. This CDR3 is built from 15 residues. CDR1 and CDR2 from the germline V gene are SGHNT and YYREEE (reference sequence). Trimming removed 0 bases from V and 1 base from J, with 5 bases in between. This CDR3 reads CASSLDSSGANVLTF. The CDR3 nucleotides are TGTGCCAGCAGCTTGGACAGTTCTGGGGCCAACGTCCTGACTTTC.

The chain employs TRBV2 and TRBJ2-7; tentative D call: TRBD1 (5 bases). The CDR3 extends over 12 amino acids. CDR1 SNHLY and CDR2 FYNNEI come from the germline V gene. Between the trimmed V and J ends, which lost 3 bases and 2 bases, there was a span of 5 bases. The chain's CDR3 is CASSDRAYEQYF. The CDR3 region has the DNA TGTGCCAGCAGTGACAGGGCCTACGAGCAGTACTTC. Complete variable domain (other parts from reference TRBV2 and TRBJ2-7): EPEVTQTPSHQVTQMGQEVILRCVPISNHLYFYWYRQILGQKVEFLVSFYNNEISEKSEIFDDQFSVERPDGSNFTLKIRSTKLEDSAMYFCASSDRAYEQYFGPGTRLTVT.

The J gene is TRBJ2-3, the V gene TRBV4-2; D uncertain. The V and J ends lost 0 bases and 1 base respectively, with 5 bases between them. CDR3 length equals 14 residues. From germline, CDR1 is LGHNA and CDR2 YNFKEQ. The CDR3 is CASSQESRTDTQYF. CDR3 nucleotides: TGTGCCAGCAGCCAAGAGTCCCGCACAGATACGCAGTATTTT.

The V call is TRBV13, the J call TRBJ2-5; either TRBD1 or TRBD2 may fit D (5 bases each). The germline V gene encodes CDR1 PRHDT and CDR2 FYEKMQ (reference sequence). The ends were cut back, 1 base at V and 3 bases at J, with 9 bases in the middle. The CDR3 runs to 14 residues. Here the CDR3 DNA reads TGTGCCAGCAGCTTAGCGGGGACCGAAGAGACCCAGTACTTC. Translating gives CASSLAGTEETQYF.

The J gene is TRBJ2-3, the V gene TRBV18; TRBD1 matches at 7 bases. This CDR3 comprises 18 residues. J was trimmed by 2 bases and V by 5 bases; bases with no gene match: 16. In germline, CDR1 is KGHSH, CDR2 LQKENI. This CDR3 reads CASSTVYATGLTTDTQYF. CDR3 nucleotides: TGTGCCAGCTCAACGGTGTATGCGACAGGGCTAACCACAGATACGCAGTATTTT.

This chain links TRBV20-1 with TRBJ2-1, with D uncertain. The CDR3 spans 12 residues. Trimming pared 5 bases from V and 4 bases from J, leaving 9 bases between. Per the germline V gene, CDR1 is DFQATT and CDR2 is SNEGSKA (reference sequence). The CDR3 reads CSAQRDYNEQFF. The CDR3 region has the DNA TGCAGTGCTCAGCGCGATTACAATGAGCAGTTCTTC.

This clonotype was recorded once. This chain links TRBV29-1 with TRBJ1-2; D call uncertain. Germline V gives CDR1 SQVTM, CDR2 ANQGSEA. The CDR3 contains 13 residues. V was trimmed by 5 bases and J by 8 bases, leaving 18 bases between them. CDR3 in DNA: TGCAGCGTTCAAGGCGGAACAGTCGGCGGCTACACCTTC. Amino acid sequence: CSVQGGTVGGYTF.

The chain links TRBV19 to TRBJ2-5; a possible D gene is TRBD2 (5 bases). This CDR3 contains 13 residues. Germline V CDR1 and CDR2: LNHDA, SQIVND (reference sequence). Trimming took 1 base from V and 3 from J, leaving 6 bases between them. CDR3 DNA sequence: TGTGCCAGTAGTATAGTCGGGAAAGAGACCCAGTACTTC. Protein product: CASSIVGKETQYF.

This sequence joins TRBV20-1 and TRBJ2-5; TRBD2 might be the D (5 bases). In germline, CDR1 is DFQATT, CDR2 SNEGSKA (reference sequence). V gave up 0 bases and J gave up 5 bases, with 16 bases separating them. This CDR3 is 15 amino acids long. CDR3 DNA sequence: TGCAGTGCTAGAGATTTGGTCGAGGGATTCGAGACCCAGTACTTC. Translating gives CSARDLVEGFETQYF.

This chain links TRBV9 with TRBJ2-3; D is unresolved. V shed 3 bases and J shed 6 bases, with 14 bases lying between them. Germline CDR1 reads SGDLS; CDR2 reads YYNGEE. The CDR3 spans 14 residues. The CDR3 coding sequence is TGTGCCAGCAGCGCTGCCTCGTTGGGGGATACGCAGTATTTT. Translating it yields CASSAASLGDTQYF. The whole variable domain, filled in from reference TRBV9 and TRBJ2-3, reads DSGVTQTPKHLITATGQRVTLRCSPRSGDLSVYWYQQSLDQGLQFLIQYYNGEERAKGNILERFSAQQFPDLHSELNLSSLELGDSALYFCASSAASLGDTQYFGPGTRLTVL.

CDR3 in amino acids: CSARAKGAGGLTDTQYF. CDR3 coding DNA: TGCAGTGCTAGAGCGAAAGGGGCGGGAGGACTCACAGATACGCAGTATTTT. This rearrangement joins TRBV20-1 to TRBJ2-3, with 8 bases that match TRBD2. The CDR3 covers 17 residues. The trim removed 1 base at V and 2 bases at J, leaving 11 bases unmatched. Germline CDR1 reads DFQATT; CDR2 reads SNEGSKA (reference sequence).

The chain recombines TRBV20-1 with TRBJ2-7, with TRBD1 matching over 8 bases. V was clipped by 1 base and J by 2 bases; unmatched bases: 13. The length of the CDR3 is 17 residues. Per germline, CDR1 DFQATT and CDR2 SNEGSKA (reference sequence). DNA for the CDR3: TGCAGTGCTAGAGGCTTGACTAGGACAGGGAATCCCTACGAGCAGTACTTC. It encodes CSARGLTRTGNPYEQYF.

The chain uses TRBV20-1 and TRBJ1-6, with D possibly being TRBD1 (5 bases). Trimming removed 3 bases from V and 5 bases from J, with 5 bases in between. Germline V CDR1 and CDR2: DFQATT, SNEGSKA (reference sequence). The CDR3 loop spans 12 amino acids. The CDR3: CSARDNNSPLHF. The CDR3 nucleotides are TGCAGTGCTAGGGACAATAATTCACCCCTCCACTTT.

This rearrangement joins TRBV7-3 to TRBJ2-3; a possible D gene is TRBD2 (5 bases). Trimming took off 5 bases at V and 4 bases at J, with 10 bases between the two ends. Looked up from germline, CDR1 is SGHTA and CDR2 is FQGTGA. The CDR3 is 13 residues long. The CDR3 DNA reads TGTGCCAGCAGCCAGCTGAGGGCAGATACGCAGTATTTT. Its protein is CASSQLRADTQYF.

The chain links TRBV12-3 or TRBV12-4 to TRBJ1-2, with 8 positions matching TRBD1. The CDR3 is made up of 16 amino acids. V lost 4 bases and J lost 2; bases outside the gene matches: 9. CDR3 DNA sequence: TGTGCCAGCAGTTCTGGGACAGGAAGCTTGAACTATGGCTACACCTTC. Translated: CASSSGTGSLNYGYTF.

V and J are TRBV5-1 and TRBJ2-7, with 9 nucleotides matching TRBD1. The V gene's germline CDR1 is SGHRS and CDR2 YFSETQ. Trimming took 4 bases from V and 2 from J; bases not matched to a gene: 7. This CDR3 is 15 amino acids long. The CDR3 region is CASSPRQGEAYEQYF. CDR3 sequence (DNA): TGCGCCAGCAGCCCGCGACAGGGGGAGGCCTACGAGCAGTACTTC.

This clonotype was found once. V and J are TRBV4-1 and TRBJ2-1, with D unclear. The CDR3 extends over 18 amino acids. Per the germline V gene, CDR1 is MGHRA and CDR2 is YSYEKL. V was pared by 1 base and J by 8 bases, with 24 bases between. The CDR3 region has the DNA TGCGCCAGCAGCCAAGGGCCCCGTAGACCCGAAATATCCCATGAGCAGTTCTTC. Translation gives CASSQGPRRPEISHEQFF.

The V and J genes are TRBV7-9 and TRBJ2-3; 9 nucleotides match TRBD1. V shed 5 bases, J shed 2 bases, and the junction held 11 bases outside the gene matches. The CDR3 is 17 residues long. Germline assignment: CDR1 SEHNR and CDR2 FQNEAQ (reference sequence). CDR3 coding DNA: TGTGCCAGCAGCCTTAGTGGGACAGGGCCCCTCACAGATACGCAGTATTTT. Its translation: CASSLSGTGPLTDTQYF.

The chain links TRBV11-2 to TRBJ1-1, with D tentatively TRBD1 (5 bases). Germline loops: CDR1 SGHAT, CDR2 FQNNGV. The CDR3 loop spans 16 amino acids. Trimming took off 5 bases at V and 0 bases at J, with 16 bases between the two ends. The CDR3 spells CASSPSAGAMNTEAFF. CDR3 nucleotide sequence: TGTGCCAGCAGCCCGTCGGCCGGGGCCATGAACACTGAAGCTTTCTTT. Using reference TRBV11-2 and TRBJ1-1 for the parts outside the CDR3, the full variable domain is EAGVAQSPRYKIIEKRQSVAFWCNPISGHATLYWYQQILGQGPKLLIQFQNNGVVDDSQLPKDRFSAERLKGVDSTLKIQPAKLEDSAVYLCASSPSAGAMNTEAFFGQGTRLTVV.

The chain couples TRBV5-4 to TRBJ2-3, with TRBD2 identical over 9 bases. The J segment lost 1 base and the V segment lost 4 bases, leaving 4 bases of the junction unmatched. The CDR3 totals 15 residues. Germline CDR1 is SGHNT and CDR2 is YYREEE (reference sequence). The DNA for the CDR3 is TGTGCCAGCAGCCGGACTAGCGCTCGCACAGATACGCAGTATTTT. Translation gives CASSRTSARTDTQYF.